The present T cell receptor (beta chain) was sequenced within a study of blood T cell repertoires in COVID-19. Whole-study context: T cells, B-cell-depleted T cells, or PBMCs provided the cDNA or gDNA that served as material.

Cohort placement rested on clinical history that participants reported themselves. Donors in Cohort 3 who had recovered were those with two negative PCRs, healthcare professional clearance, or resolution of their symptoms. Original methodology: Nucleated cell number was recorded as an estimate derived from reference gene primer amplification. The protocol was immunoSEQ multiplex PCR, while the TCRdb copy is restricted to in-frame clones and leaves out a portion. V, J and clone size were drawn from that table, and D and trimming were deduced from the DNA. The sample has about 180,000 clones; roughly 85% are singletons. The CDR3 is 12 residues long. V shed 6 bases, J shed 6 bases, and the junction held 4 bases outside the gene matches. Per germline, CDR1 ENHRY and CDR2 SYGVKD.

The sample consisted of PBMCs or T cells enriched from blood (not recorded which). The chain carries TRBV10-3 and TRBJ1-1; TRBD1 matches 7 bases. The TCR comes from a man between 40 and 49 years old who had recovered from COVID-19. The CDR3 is CAISYQGAEAFF. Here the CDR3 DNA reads TGTGCCATCAGCTATCAGGGGGCTGAAGCTTTCTTT.